This T cell receptor (beta chain) was sequenced during a study of breast tumors, draining lymph nodes, adjacent tissues. The CDR3 length is 14 residues. Trimming cost V 2 bases and J 8 bases, with 15 bases left between them. Germline V lookup: CDR1 KGHSH, CDR2 LQKENI. General study points: That most tumor T cells come from lymph nodes remained unproven.

This clonotype was seen many times. Its specificity is not known. Breast cancer patients provided tissue from their axillary draining lymph nodes. MiXCR, run by TCRdb on the multiplex PCR reads, gives a single entry per CDR3 protein. The sample has around 130,000 distinct CDR3 sequences; roughly 33% are singletons. This chain uses TRBV18 with TRBJ1-2; D is uncertain. The sequence was collected from a female donor with breast cancer. Some clones in this sample may be carry-over from other donors' samples. The specimen was axillary lymph node tissue. The CDR3: CASSPADTSRGYTF. In nucleotides, the CDR3 is TGTGCCAGCTCACCAGCAGACACATCCCGGGGCTACACCTTC.